This TCR beta chain came from a study of blood T cell repertoires in COVID-19. The wider study: The study drew acute and convalescent COVID-19 samples from the United States, Italy and Spain.

The CDR3 loop spans 16 amino acids. Germline V lookup: CDR1 SGHNT, CDR2 YYREEE (reference sequence). V lost 4 bases and J lost 1; bases outside the gene matches: 7. In the study's own analysis: Estimation of nucleated cell counts was performed using reference gene primer amplification. Assay: immunoSEQ multiplex PCR; the TCRdb copy retains only in-frame clones and omits some. For V, J and clone size, that table is used; D and trimming come from the DNA. The sample includes a few hundred thousand clones, more than 85% of them seen just once. The chain is built from TRBV5-4 and TRBJ1-1, with 10 bases identical to TRBD1. This sequence originates from a man aged 35-49 years with active or convalescent COVID-19. Specimen: peripheral blood. The CDR3 DNA follows: TGTGCCAGCAGCACCGGGACAGGGGTATCGAACACTGAAGCTTTCTTT. Residues: CASSTGTGVSNTEAFF.